This T cell receptor (beta chain) originates from a study of blood T cell repertoires in COVID-19. Study context: In each case, the material was cDNA or gDNA derived from T cells, B-cell-depleted T cells, or PBMCs.

This CDR3 is 15 amino acids long. CDR1 is MNHEY and CDR2 is SVGAGI in the germline V gene. The germline V and J ends were trimmed by 0 bases and 7 bases, with 12 bases remaining between them. In the original analysis: Estimates of nucleated cell counts were drawn from the amplification of reference gene primers. Clones were sequenced by immunoSEQ multiplex PCR, and TCRdb holds only the in-frame ones, with some missing. Clonal size and the V and J genes are those of that table, whereas D and trimming came from the DNA. The sample contains just over 300,000 clones, 86% of which appear only once. Across under 25 US areas, participants ranged in age from roughly 18 to 95 years. Participants reported their clinical history, and cohort assignment relied on those reports.

This clonotype was obtained from a man between 25 and 39 years old who had recovered from COVID-19. The rearrangement uses TRBV6-5 and TRBJ1-4; maybe TRBD1 (6 bases). Specimen: PBMCs or T cells enriched from blood (not recorded which). Here the CDR3 DNA reads TGTGCCAGCAGTTACTCGTTGGGGGCTGGTGAAAAACTGTTTTTT. As protein: CASSYSLGAGEKLFF.